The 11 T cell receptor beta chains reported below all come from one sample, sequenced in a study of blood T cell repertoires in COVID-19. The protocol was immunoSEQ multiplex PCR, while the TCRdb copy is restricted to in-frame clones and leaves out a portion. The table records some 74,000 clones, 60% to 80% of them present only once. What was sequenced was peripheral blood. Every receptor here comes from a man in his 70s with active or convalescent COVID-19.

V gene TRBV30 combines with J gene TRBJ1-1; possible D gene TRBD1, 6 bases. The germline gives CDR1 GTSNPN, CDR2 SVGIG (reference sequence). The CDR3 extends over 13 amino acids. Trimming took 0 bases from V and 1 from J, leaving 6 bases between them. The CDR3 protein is CAWSVQGNTEAFF. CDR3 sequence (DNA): TGTGCCTGGAGTGTACAGGGGAACACTGAAGCTTTCTTT.

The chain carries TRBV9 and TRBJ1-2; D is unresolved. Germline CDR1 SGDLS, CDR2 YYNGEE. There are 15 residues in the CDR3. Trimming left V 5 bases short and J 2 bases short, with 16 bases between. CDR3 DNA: TGTGCCAGCAGTCCTATAGGGAGGTCCAACTATGGCTACACCTTC. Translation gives CASSPIGRSNYGYTF.

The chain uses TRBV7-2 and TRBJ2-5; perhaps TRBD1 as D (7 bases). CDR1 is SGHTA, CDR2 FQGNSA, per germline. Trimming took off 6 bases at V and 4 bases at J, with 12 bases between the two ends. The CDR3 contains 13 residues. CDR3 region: CASRLQGGETQYF. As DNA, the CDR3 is TGTGCCAGCAGGCTTCAGGGGGGAGAGACCCAGTACTTC.

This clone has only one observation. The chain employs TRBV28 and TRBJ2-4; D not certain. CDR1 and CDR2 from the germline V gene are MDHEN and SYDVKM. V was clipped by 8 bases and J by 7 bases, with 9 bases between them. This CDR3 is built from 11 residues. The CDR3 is CASAFGNIQYF. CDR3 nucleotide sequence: TGTGCCAGCGCGTTCGGGAACATTCAGTACTTC.

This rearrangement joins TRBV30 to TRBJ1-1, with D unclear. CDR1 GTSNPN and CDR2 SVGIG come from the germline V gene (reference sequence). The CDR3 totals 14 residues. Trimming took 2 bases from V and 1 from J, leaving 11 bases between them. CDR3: CAWSHSGTNTEAFF. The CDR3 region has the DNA TGTGCCTGGAGTCATTCGGGAACGAACACTGAAGCTTTCTTT. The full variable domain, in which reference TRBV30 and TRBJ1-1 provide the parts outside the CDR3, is SQTIHQWPATLVQPVGSPLSLECTVEGTSNPNLYWYRQAAGRGLQLLFYSVGIGQISSEVPQNLSASRPQDRQFILSSKKLLLSDSGFYLCAWSHSGTNTEAFFGQGTRLTVV.

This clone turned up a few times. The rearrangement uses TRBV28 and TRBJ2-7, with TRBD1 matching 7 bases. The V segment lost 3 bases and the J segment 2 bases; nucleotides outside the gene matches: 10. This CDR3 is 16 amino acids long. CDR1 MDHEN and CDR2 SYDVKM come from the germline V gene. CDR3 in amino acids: CASSLTSGQHTYEQYF. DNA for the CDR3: TGTGCCAGCAGTTTGACGTCGGGACAGCACACCTACGAGCAGTACTTC.

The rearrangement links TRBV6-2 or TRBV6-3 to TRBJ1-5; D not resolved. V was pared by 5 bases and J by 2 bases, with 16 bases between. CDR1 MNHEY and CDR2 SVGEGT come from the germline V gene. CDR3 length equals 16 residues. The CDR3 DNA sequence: TGTGCCAGCAGTGCTTTTCAGGTTCTGGGCAATCAGCCCCAGCATTTT. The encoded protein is CASSAFQVLGNQPQHF.

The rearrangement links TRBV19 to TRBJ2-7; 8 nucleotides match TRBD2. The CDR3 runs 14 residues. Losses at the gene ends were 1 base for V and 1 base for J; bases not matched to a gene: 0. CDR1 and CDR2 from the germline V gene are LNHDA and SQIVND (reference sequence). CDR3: CASSIASGSYEQYF. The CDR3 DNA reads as TGTGCCAGTAGTATAGCTAGCGGGTCCTACGAGCAGTACTTC.

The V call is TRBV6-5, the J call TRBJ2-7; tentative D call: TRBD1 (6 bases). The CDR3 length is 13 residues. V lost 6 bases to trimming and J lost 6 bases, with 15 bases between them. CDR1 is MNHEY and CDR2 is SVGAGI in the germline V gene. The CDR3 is CASSLPGTIEQYF. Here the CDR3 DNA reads TGTGCCAGCAGCCTCCCCGGGACAATCGAGCAGTACTTC.

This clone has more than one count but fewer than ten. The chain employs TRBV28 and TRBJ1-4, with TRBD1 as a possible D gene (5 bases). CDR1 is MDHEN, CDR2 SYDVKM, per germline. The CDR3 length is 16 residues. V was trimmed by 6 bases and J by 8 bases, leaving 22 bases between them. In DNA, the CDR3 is TGTGCCAGCAGCCCTCGGGGGTCGTCAGGGCGGGAAAAACTGTTTTTT. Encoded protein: CASSPRGSSGREKLFF.

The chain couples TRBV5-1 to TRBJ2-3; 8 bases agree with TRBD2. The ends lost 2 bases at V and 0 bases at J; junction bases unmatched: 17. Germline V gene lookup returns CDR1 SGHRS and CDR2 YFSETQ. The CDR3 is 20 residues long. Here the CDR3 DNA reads TGCGCCAGCAGCTTCAGTTACCGACAGCGCGGGGGGACTAGCACAGATACGCAGTATTTT. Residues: CASSFSYRQRGGTSTDTQYF.